The 7 T cell receptor beta chains below come from one sample, sequenced in a study of beta chain features in type 1 diabetes. The study, taken as a whole, reports: Across all four CD4+ subsets, people with type 1 diabetes showed modestly shorter TCRB CDR3s.

Isolated RNA was reverse transcribed in full, so expressed TCRB transcripts were sequenced. TCRdb's copy holds only in-frame clones and misses some; the assay was immunoSEQ multiplex PCR. The table shows some 360,000 clones, with over 8.5% occurring only once. No antigen is known for these receptors. Sequencing was done on a sample of central memory CD4+ T cells from blood. These receptors all come from a man under 40 with type 1 diabetes.

This clone was counted only a few times. The junction departs from the called germline gene at one end, perhaps through a read error. The rearrangement uses TRBV7-9 and TRBJ2-3, with D hard to call. The CDR3 loop spans 16 amino acids. The germline gives CDR1 SEHNR, CDR2 FQNEAQ (reference sequence). CDR3 residues: CASSQEMRPSTDTQYF. The CDR3 region has the DNA TGCGCCAGCAGCCAAGAGATGAGACCGAGCACAGATACGCAGTATTTT.

V and J are TRBV5-4 and TRBJ2-4; a possible D gene is TRBD1 (6 bases). Germline loops: CDR1 SGHNT, CDR2 YYREEE (reference sequence). The CDR3 is 16 residues long. Trimming took 5 bases from V and 0 from J, leaving 15 bases between them. The CDR3 reads CASRYRQDIAKNIQYF. The DNA for the CDR3 is TGTGCCAGCAGATATAGACAGGACATAGCCAAAAACATTCAGTACTTC.

The chain recombines TRBV27 with TRBJ2-1; perhaps TRBD1 as D (6 bases). The germline V gene has CDR1 MNHEY and CDR2 SMNVEV (reference sequence). V shed 6 bases and J shed 6 bases, with 18 bases lying between them. The CDR3 loop spans 15 amino acids. The CDR3 DNA reads TGTGCCAGCAGGTATACAGGGATGTTAGGCAATGAGCAGTTCTTC. As protein: CASRYTGMLGNEQFF.

This clone came up a few times. V gene TRBV7-4 combines with J gene TRBJ1-2; TRBD1 agrees at 9 bases. This CDR3 is built from 14 residues. Unmatched junction bases numbered 6, after V lost 2 bases and J lost 8 bases. In germline, CDR1 is SGHVT, CDR2 SQSDAQ. This chain's CDR3 is CASSLSRQGEGYTF. CDR3 coding DNA: TGTGCCAGCAGCTTATCACGACAGGGGGAAGGCTACACCTTC.

The chain recombines TRBV5-4 with TRBJ2-3; no definite D call. V gave up 4 bases and J gave up 2 bases, with 5 bases separating them. CDR1 and CDR2 (germline): SGHNT, YYREEE (reference sequence). This CDR3 has 12 residues. CDR3 protein: CASSLPTDTQYF. The CDR3 DNA sequence: TGTGCCAGCAGCCTCCCCACAGATACGCAGTATTTT.

V is TRBV4-1 and J is TRBJ2-2; the D is unclear. CDR1 is MGHRA and CDR2 is YSYEKL in the germline V gene. The CDR3 runs to 15 residues. Trimming pared 1 base from V and 1 base from J, leaving 7 bases between. The CDR3, as DNA: TGCGCCAGCAGCCAAGGGGCGGTGAACACCGGGGAGCTGTTTTTT. Residues: CASSQGAVNTGELFF.

The V call is TRBV10-3, the J call TRBJ2-1; 8 bases fit TRBD1. This CDR3 is built from 15 residues. V lost 6 bases to trimming and J lost 4 bases; unmatched junction nucleotides: 8. CDR1 and CDR2 (germline): ENHRY, SYGVKD. This CDR3 reads CAIRPGTGDYNEQFF. As DNA, the CDR3 is TGTGCCATCAGACCCGGGACAGGCGATTACAATGAGCAGTTCTTC.